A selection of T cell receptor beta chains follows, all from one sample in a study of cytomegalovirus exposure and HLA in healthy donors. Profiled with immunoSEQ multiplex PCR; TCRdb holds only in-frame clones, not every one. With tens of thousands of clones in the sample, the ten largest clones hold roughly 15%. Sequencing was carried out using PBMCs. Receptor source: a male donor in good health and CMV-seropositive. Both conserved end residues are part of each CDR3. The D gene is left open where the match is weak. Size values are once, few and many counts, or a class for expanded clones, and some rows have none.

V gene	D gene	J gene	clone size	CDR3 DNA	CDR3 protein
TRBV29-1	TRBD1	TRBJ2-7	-	TGCAGCGTTTTACCGGGACAGGGGGTGTACGAGCAGTACTTC	CSVLPGQGVYEQYF
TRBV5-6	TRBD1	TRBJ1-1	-	TGTGCCAGCAGCCACCGACAGGGATTCTTGAACACTGAAGCTTTCTTT	CASSHRQGFLNTEAFF
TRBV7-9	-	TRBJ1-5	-	TGTGCCAGCAGCTTTGAGGGGGTTAGGCCCCAGCATTTT	CASSFEGVRPQHF
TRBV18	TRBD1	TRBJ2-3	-	TGTGCCAGCTCGACCGGGACAGACAGCACAGATACGCAGTATTTT	CASSTGTDSTDTQYF
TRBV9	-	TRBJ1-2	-	TGTGCCAGCAGCCCAGAGCAGGGGAGGGGATATGGCTACACCTTC	CASSPEQGRGYGYTF
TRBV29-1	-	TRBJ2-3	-	TGCAGCGTTGATACCCCGCCGACACTTTACACAGATACGCAGTATTTT	CSVDTPPTLYTDTQYF
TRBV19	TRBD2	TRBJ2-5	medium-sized	TGTGCCAGTAATTTGGGACTAGCGGCCCAAGAGACCCAGTACTTC	CASNLGLAAQETQYF
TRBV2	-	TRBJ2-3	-	TGTGCCAGCAGGAGCGGTAGCACAGATACGCAGTATTTT	CASRSGSTDTQYF
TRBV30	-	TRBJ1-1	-	TGTGCCTGGAGTTCGGACAGAAACACTGAAGCTTTCTTT	CAWSSDRNTEAFF
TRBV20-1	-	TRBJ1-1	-	TGCAGTGCTCCAGGGTGGCCTGAAGCTTTCTTT	CSAPGWPEAFF
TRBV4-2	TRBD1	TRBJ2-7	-	TGTGCCAGCAGCCAATACCGGGACAGCGCCTACGAGCAGTACTTC	CASSQYRDSAYEQYF
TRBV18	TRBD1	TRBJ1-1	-	TGTGCCAGCTCAAAGGGACAGGTGAACACTGAAGCTTTCTTT	CASSKGQVNTEAFF
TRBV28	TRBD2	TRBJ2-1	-	TGTGCCAGCAGTGCTATAGCGGGAGGGCTCGATGAGCAGTTCTTC	CASSAIAGGLDEQFF
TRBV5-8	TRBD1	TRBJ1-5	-	TGTGCCAGCAGCTCGCCCTCCGGGACAGAGCATCAGCCCCAGCATTTT	CASSSPSGTEHQPQHF
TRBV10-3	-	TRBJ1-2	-	TGTGCCATCAGTGAATCAGGGGTGTATGGCTACACCTTC	CAISESGVYGYTF
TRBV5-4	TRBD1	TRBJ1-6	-	TGTGCCAGCAGCTTAGGGACAGGGTACAATTCACCCCTCCACTTT	CASSLGTGYNSPLHF
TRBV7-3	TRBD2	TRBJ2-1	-	TGTGCCAGCAGCCGACTAGCGGGGCCTACTCCCCCTCCCAATGAGCAGTTCTTC	CASSRLAGPTPPPNEQFF
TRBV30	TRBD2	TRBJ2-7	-	TGTGCCTGGGCTAGCGGATACGAGCAGTACTTC	CAWASGYEQYF
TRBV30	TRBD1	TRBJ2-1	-	TGTGCCTGGAGTCCGGGACAGGGCTATGAGCAGTTCTTC	CAWSPGQGYEQFF
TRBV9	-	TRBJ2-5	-	TGTGCCAGCAGCGCGGGAAGGATTTCGGAGACCCAGTACTTC	CASSAGRISETQYF
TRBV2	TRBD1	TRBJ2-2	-	TGTGCCAGCAGAGACAGGGGGGCGAACACCGGGGAGCTGTTTTTT	CASRDRGANTGELFF
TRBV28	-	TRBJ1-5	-	TGTGCCAGCAGTTTACCCGCGGCGAAGTTGAATCAGCCCCAGCATTTT	CASSLPAAKLNQPQHF
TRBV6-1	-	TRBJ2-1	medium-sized	TGTGCCAGCAGTGATAGCGGCGCAAGCTCCTACAATGAGCAGTTCTTC	CASSDSGASSYNEQFF
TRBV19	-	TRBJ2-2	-	TGTGCCAGTAGTATGACCAGGAACTCGAACACCGGGGAGCTGTTTTTT	CASSMTRNSNTGELFF
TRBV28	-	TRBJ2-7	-	TGTGCCAGCAGCATCTTGACAGGCTCCTACGAGCAGTACTTC	CASSILTGSYEQYF
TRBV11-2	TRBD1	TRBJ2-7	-	TGTGCCAGCAGAACCCGGACAGGCGAGCAGTACTTC	CASRTRTGEQYF
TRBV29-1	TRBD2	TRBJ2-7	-	TGCAGCGTTGGGGTGACTAGCACTCCGTACGAGCAGTACTTC	CSVGVTSTPYEQYF
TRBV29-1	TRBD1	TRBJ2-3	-	TGCAGCTCCCGGACAGGAGGCGCAGATACGCAGTATTTT	CSSRTGGADTQYF
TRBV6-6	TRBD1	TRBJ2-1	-	TGTGCCAGCAGTTCCAGGACAGGGAGCACCTACAATGAGCAGTTCTTC	CASSSRTGSTYNEQFF
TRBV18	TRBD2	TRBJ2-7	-	TGTGCCAGCTCTCCGTTCGGGACTAGCGGGGTCCCCTACGAGCAGTACTTC	CASSPFGTSGVPYEQYF
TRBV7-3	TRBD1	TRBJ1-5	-	TGTGCCAGCAGCCCTACAGGGGGTGATCAGCCCCAGCATTTT	CASSPTGGDQPQHF
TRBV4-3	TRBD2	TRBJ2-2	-	TGCGCCAGCAGCCTGTCTTACGAGACTAGCGGGAGGGCCTTGGCCGGGGAGCTGTTTTTT	CASSLSYETSGRALAGELFF
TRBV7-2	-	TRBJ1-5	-	TGTGCCAGCAGCTTAGGGACTCTGGGTAATCAGCCCCAGCATTTT	CASSLGTLGNQPQHF
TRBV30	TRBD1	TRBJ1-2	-	TGTGCCTGGGCCCGGGGGACAGGAATGATCTATGGCTACACCTTC	CAWARGTGMIYGYTF
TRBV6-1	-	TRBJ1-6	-	TGTGCCAGCAGTGAGGCCATCGGGTCACCCCTCCACTTT	CASSEAIGSPLHF
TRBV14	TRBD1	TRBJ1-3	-	TGTGCCAGCAGTCGGACAGGGGATTCTGGAAACACCATATATTTT	CASSRTGDSGNTIYF
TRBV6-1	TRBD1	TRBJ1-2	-	TGTGCCAGCAGAATCGGACAGGGGCACTATGGCTACACCTTC	CASRIGQGHYGYTF
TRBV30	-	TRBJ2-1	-	TGTGCCTGGAGAGGGGGAAGCTCCTACAATGAGCAGTTCTTC	CAWRGGSSYNEQFF
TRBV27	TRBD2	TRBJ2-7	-	TGTGCCAGCAGTTTGGGAGGGATCCACGAGCAGTACTTC	CASSLGGIHEQYF
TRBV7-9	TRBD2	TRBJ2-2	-	TGTGCCAGCAGCTTAGCGGGGACTACCAACACCGGGGAGCTGTTTTTT	CASSLAGTTNTGELFF
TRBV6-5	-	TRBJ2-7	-	TGTGCCAGCAGTTACTCGAGTAAGGGGTACGAGCAGTACTTC	CASSYSSKGYEQYF
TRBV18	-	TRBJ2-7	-	TGTGCCAGCTCGCTTACAGGGCAGGCCTACGAGCAGTACTTC	CASSLTGQAYEQYF
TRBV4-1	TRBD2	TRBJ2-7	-	TGCGCCAGCAGCCAGTCAATAGCGGGGCCTGGGAGCTACGAGCAGTACTTC	CASSQSIAGPGSYEQYF
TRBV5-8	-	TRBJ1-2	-	TGTGCCAGCAGAACCGACACCGACTATGGCTACACCTTC	CASRTDTDYGYTF
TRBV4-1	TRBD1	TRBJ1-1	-	TGCGCCAGCAGCCACCGGGACAGGGGAGACGTGAACACTGAAGCTTTCTTT	CASSHRDRGDVNTEAFF
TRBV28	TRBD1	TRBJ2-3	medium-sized	TGTGCCAGCAGCATGGGACAGGGGGATACAGATACGCAGTATTTT	CASSMGQGDTDTQYF
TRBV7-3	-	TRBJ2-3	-	TGTGCCAGCAGCCTAGGGCGGGGAGATAGGGATACGCAGTATTTT	CASSLGRGDRDTQYF